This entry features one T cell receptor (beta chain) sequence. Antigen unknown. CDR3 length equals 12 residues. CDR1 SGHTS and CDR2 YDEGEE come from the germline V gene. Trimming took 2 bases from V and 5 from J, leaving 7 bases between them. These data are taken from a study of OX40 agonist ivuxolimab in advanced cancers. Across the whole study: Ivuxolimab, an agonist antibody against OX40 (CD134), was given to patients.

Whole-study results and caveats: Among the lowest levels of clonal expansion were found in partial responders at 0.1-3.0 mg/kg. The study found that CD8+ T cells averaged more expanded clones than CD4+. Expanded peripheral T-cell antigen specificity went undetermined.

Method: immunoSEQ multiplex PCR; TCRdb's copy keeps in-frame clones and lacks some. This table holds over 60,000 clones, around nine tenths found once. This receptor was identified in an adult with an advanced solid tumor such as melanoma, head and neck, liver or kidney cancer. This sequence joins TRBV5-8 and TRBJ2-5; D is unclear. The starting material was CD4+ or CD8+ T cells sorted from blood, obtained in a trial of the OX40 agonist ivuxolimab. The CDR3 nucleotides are TGTGCCAGCAGCTTTTTGGGGGAGACCCAGTACTTC. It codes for CASSFLGETQYF.